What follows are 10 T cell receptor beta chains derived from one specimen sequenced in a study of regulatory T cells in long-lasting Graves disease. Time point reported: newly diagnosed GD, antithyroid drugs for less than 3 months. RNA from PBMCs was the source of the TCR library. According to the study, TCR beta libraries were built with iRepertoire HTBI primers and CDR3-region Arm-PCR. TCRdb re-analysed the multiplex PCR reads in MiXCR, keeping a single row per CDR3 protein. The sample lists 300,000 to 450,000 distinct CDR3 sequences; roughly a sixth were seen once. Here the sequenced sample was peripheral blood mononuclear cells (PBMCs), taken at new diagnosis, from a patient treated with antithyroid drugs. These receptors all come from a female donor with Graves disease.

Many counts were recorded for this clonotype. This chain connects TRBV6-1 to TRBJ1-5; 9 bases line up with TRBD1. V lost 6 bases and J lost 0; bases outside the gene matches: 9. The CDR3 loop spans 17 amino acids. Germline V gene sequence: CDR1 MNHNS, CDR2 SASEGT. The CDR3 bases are TGTGCCAGCAGGCAGGGACAGGGTATGAGTAGCAATCAGCCCCAGCATTTT. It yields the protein CASRQGQGMSSNQPQHF.

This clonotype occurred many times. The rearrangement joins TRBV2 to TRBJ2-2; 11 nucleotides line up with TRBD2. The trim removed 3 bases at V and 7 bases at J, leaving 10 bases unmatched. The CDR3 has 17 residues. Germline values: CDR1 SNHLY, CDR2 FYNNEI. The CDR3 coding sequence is TGTGCCAGCAGTGACCTTAGCGGGAGGGGGTTGAGCGGGGAGCTGTTTTTT. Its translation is CASSDLSGRGLSGELFF.

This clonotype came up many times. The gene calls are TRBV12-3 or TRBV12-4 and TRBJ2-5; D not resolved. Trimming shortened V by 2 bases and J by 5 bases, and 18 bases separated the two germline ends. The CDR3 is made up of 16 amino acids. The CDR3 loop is CASSLPSFSFSETQYF. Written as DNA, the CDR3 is TGTGCCAGCAGTTTACCCAGTTTCTCCTTTTCGGAGACCCAGTACTTC.

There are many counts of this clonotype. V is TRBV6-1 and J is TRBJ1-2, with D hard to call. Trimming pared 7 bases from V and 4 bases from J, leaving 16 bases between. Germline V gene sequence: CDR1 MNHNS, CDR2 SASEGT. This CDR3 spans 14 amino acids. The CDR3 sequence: CASTNTRLPYGYTF. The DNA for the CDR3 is TGTGCCAGCACCAACACACGACTCCCCTATGGCTACACCTTC.

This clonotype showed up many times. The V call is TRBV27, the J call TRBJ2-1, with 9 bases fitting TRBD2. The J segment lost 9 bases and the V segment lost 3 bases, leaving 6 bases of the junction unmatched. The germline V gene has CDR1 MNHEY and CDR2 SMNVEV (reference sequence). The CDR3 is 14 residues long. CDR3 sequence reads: CASSFPSGGSEQFF. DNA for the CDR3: TGTGCCAGCAGTTTCCCCAGCGGGGGGTCTGAGCAGTTCTTC.

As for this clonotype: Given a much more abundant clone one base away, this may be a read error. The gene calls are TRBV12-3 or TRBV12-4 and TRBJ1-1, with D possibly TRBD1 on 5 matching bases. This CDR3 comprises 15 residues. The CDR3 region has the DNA TGTGCCAGCAGTTTGCAGGGAGACCCGAACAATGAAGCTTTCTTT. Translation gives CASSLQGDPNNEAFF.

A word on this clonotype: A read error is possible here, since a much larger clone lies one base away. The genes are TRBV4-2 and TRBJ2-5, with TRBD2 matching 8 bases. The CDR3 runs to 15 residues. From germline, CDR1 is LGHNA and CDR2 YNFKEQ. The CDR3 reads CASSQEGLERETQCF. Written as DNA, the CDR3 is TGTGCCAGCAGCCAAGAGGGACTAGAGAGAGAGACCCAGTGCTTC.

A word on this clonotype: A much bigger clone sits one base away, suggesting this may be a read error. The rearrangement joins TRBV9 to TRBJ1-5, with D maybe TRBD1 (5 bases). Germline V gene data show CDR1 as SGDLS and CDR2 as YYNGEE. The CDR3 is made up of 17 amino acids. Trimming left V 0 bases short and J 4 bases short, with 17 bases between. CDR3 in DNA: TGTGCCAGCAGCGTAGGCGACGTGGCAGGGCCTAATCAGCCCCAGCATTTT. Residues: CASSVGDVAGPNQPQHF.

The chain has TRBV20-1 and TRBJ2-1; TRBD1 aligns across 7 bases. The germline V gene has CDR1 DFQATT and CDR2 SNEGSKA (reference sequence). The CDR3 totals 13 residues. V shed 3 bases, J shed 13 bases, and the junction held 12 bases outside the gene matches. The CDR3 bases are TGCAGTGCTAGTCGAGGGGGCGTTGGTATACAGTTCTTC. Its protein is CSASRGGVGIQFF.

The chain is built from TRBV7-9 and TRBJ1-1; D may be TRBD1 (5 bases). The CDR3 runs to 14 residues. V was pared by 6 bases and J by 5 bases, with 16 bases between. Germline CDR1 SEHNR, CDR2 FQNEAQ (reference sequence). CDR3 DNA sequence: TGTGCCAGCAGGTCCTTCGGGGGGACGACTGAAGCTTTCTTT. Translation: CASRSFGGTTEAFF.